This T cell receptor beta chain was sequenced during a study of T cells after yellow fever vaccination. The V gene end was trimmed by 6 bases and the J gene end by 5 bases; junction bases not matched to a gene: 1. The CDR3 has 12 amino acids. This clonotype was seen a handful of times. TCRdb re-called the 5' RACE reads with MiXCR, one entry per CDR3 protein. The sample holds about 330,000 distinct CDR3 sequences, around 8.1% seen once. The chain recombines TRBV12-3 or TRBV12-4 with TRBJ2-1; TRBD1 aligns across 7 bases. The input for sequencing was PBMCs, taken roughly seven weeks after the first yellow fever vaccination. This TCR derives from a man in his late teens or twenties who received the YFV17D yellow fever vaccine. The CDR3 protein is CASRDRHNEQFF. The CDR3 DNA sequence: TGTGCCAGCAGGGACAGGCACAATGAGCAGTTCTTC.